Shown below are 22 T cell receptor beta chains from a single sample sequenced in a study of blood T cell repertoires in COVID-19. Repertoires were generated with immunoSEQ multiplex PCR, while TCRdb's copy carries only in-frame clones and drops some. The sample lists fewer than 110,000 clones; 75% to 90% were seen once. Input material: peripheral blood. The receptors derive from a human donor in a cohort sampled during active COVID-19.

V and J are TRBV5-1 and TRBJ1-4, with TRBD1 matching over 9 bases. CDR3 length equals 14 residues. The trim removed 0 bases at V and 8 bases at J, leaving 2 bases unmatched. Germline values: CDR1 SGHRS, CDR2 YFSETQ. The CDR3 region has the DNA TGCGCCAGCAGCTTGGCGGGACAGGGAGAAAAACTGTTTTTT. Protein sequence: CASSLAGQGEKLFF.

V gene TRBV5-1 combines with J gene TRBJ2-3; D perhaps matches TRBD2 (7 bases). Germline CDR1 SGHRS, CDR2 YFSETQ. The CDR3 runs 16 residues. Between the trimmed V and J ends, which lost 4 bases and 3 bases, there was a span of 18 bases. The CDR3 DNA reads as TGCGCCAGCAGCCCTGGGGGGGCTAGTAGGACAGATACGCAGTATTTT. Protein sequence: CASSPGGASRTDTQYF.

This chain uses TRBV11-1 with TRBJ1-6; D might be TRBD1 (5 bases). The CDR3 covers 15 residues. V shed 6 bases and J shed 5 bases, with 14 bases lying between them. Germline CDR1 reads SGHAT; CDR2 reads FQDESV (reference sequence). The CDR3 loop reads CASSSGQTDNSPLHF. The CDR3 region has the DNA TGTGCCAGCAGTTCCGGTCAGACAGATAATTCACCCCTCCACTTT.

In this sample, this clone turned up once. V gene TRBV29-1 combines with J gene TRBJ2-5, with D tentatively TRBD2 (5 bases). Deletions cut 0 bases from V and 5 bases from J, with 10 bases between. This CDR3 is built from 13 residues. Per germline, CDR1 SQVTM and CDR2 ANQGSEA. The CDR3 loop is CSVEELTGETQYF. The CDR3 nucleotides are TGCAGCGTTGAAGAATTGACGGGGGAGACCCAGTACTTC.

This sequence joins TRBV6-5 and TRBJ1-6; D is undetermined. This CDR3 region has 13 residues. CDR1 MNHEY and CDR2 SVGAGI come from the germline V gene. V lost 5 bases and J lost 7, with 9 bases in between. CDR3: CASSRTDNSPLHF. The DNA of the CDR3 is TGTGCCAGCAGTCGGACTGACAATTCACCCCTCCACTTT.

The V gene is TRBV5-1, the J gene TRBJ2-7; 10 bases match TRBD2. CDR1 SGHRS and CDR2 YFSETQ come from the germline V gene. V lost 2 bases to trimming and J lost 3 bases; unmatched junction nucleotides: 11. This CDR3 is 17 amino acids long. The CDR3 DNA follows: TGCGCCAGCAGCTTACTAGCGGGGAGCGTATTGCACTACGAGCAGTACTTC. Amino acid sequence: CASSLLAGSVLHYEQYF.

The rearrangement uses TRBV19 and TRBJ1-1; D gene uncertain. The germline V and J ends were trimmed by 8 bases and 8 bases, with 15 bases remaining between them. The CDR3 consists of 12 residues. Germline CDR1 LNHDA, CDR2 SQIVND (reference sequence). The CDR3 here is CASWRLGTEAFF. The CDR3 coding sequence is TGTGCCAGTTGGAGATTAGGTACCGAAGCTTTCTTT.

The chain is built from TRBV7-8 and TRBJ1-3; 9 nucleotides line up with TRBD1. There are 14 residues in the CDR3. With V trimmed by 3 bases and J by 7 bases, 4 bases remained unmatched. Germline lookup yields CDR1 SGHVS and CDR2 FQNEAQ. The CDR3 coding sequence is TGTGCCAGCAGCTTCTCCGGGACAGGGAACACCATATATTTT. The encoded protein is CASSFSGTGNTIYF.

The V call is TRBV18, the J call TRBJ2-3; the match to TRBD1 covers 7 bases. CDR1 and CDR2 (germline): KGHSH, LQKENI. The CDR3 is made up of 14 amino acids. The V and J ends lost 2 bases and 8 bases, in that order; junction bases with no gene match: 7. CDR3 in amino acids: CASSPNYRDSTQYF. In DNA form, the CDR3 reads TGTGCCAGCTCACCAAATTACCGGGACAGTACGCAGTATTTT.

This rearrangement joins TRBV15 to TRBJ1-2, with 7 bases fitting TRBD1. Unmatched junction bases numbered 4, after V lost 4 bases and J lost 2 bases. The CDR3 has 14 amino acids. The V gene's germline CDR1 is LNHNV and CDR2 YYDKDF (reference sequence). CDR3 sequence reads: CATSILTGNYGYTF. The CDR3 DNA follows: TGTGCCACCAGCATATTGACAGGGAACTATGGCTACACCTTC.

In its sample, this clone was seen once. The V gene is TRBV18, the J gene TRBJ1-6, with 7 bases that match TRBD1. Germline V gives CDR1 KGHSH, CDR2 LQKENI. With V trimmed by 5 bases and J by 5 bases, 9 bases remained unmatched. The CDR3 is 16 residues long. This chain's CDR3 is CASSRGTATNNSPLHF. The CDR3 region has the DNA TGTGCCAGCTCAAGGGGGACAGCTACGAATAATTCACCCCTCCACTTT.

The chain recombines TRBV3-1 (or the pseudogene TRBV3-2) with TRBJ2-4; D may be TRBD1 (6 bases). Germline lookup yields CDR1 LGHDT and CDR2 YNNKEL (reference sequence). There are 15 residues in the CDR3. V was shortened by 4 bases and J by 4 bases, with 14 bases between the two germline ends. CDR3 sequence reads: CASSRVGDTKNIQYF. CDR3 coding DNA: TGTGCCAGCAGCCGGGTTGGGGACACGAAAAACATTCAGTACTTC.

The V gene is TRBV7-2, the J gene TRBJ1-1; D might be TRBD1 (6 bases). Germline-derived CDR1 and CDR2 are SGHTA and FQGNSA. CDR3 size: 14 residues. V was trimmed by 5 bases and J by 5 bases, leaving 15 bases between them. The CDR3 loop is CASSSMAGVTEAFF. CDR3 nucleotide sequence: TGTGCCAGCAGCAGCATGGCAGGGGTGACTGAAGCTTTCTTT. Looking up the rest from reference TRBV7-2 and TRBJ1-1 gives the full variable domain: GAGVSQSPSNKVTEKGKDVELRCDPISGHTALYWYRQSLGQGLEFLIYFQGNSAPDKSGLPSDRFSAERTGGSVSTLTIQRTQQEDSAVYLCASSSMAGVTEAFFGQGTRLTVV.

The chain links TRBV6-2 or TRBV6-3 to TRBJ1-5; the match to TRBD1 covers 10 bases. V lost 5 bases to trimming and J lost 7 bases; unmatched junction nucleotides: 11. From germline, CDR1 is MNHEY and CDR2 SVGEGT. The CDR3 runs to 16 residues. CDR3 residues: CASSTLNRDRGQPQHF. The CDR3 coding sequence is TGTGCCAGCAGTACCCTGAATCGGGACAGGGGACAGCCCCAGCATTTT.

The chain uses TRBV3-1 (or the pseudogene TRBV3-2) and TRBJ1-2, with 8 bases matching TRBD1. Per germline, CDR1 LGHDT and CDR2 YNNKEL (reference sequence). This CDR3 has 16 residues. The junction had 8 bases not matched to a gene; V was cut back by 1 base and J by 4 bases. The CDR3 reads CASSQAPTGAIYGYTF. For the CDR3, the DNA is TGTGCCAGCAGCCAAGCCCCGACAGGGGCAATCTATGGCTACACCTTC.

The V and J genes are TRBV5-5 and TRBJ1-6; 7 bases agree with TRBD1. This CDR3 region has 13 residues. The ends lost 4 bases at V and 9 bases at J; junction bases unmatched: 4. Germline V gene lookup returns CDR1 SGHKS and CDR2 YYEKEE (reference sequence). CDR3 coding DNA: TGTGCCAGCAGCCTCCGGGACAGTTCACCCCTCCACTTT. Amino acids: CASSLRDSSPLHF.

The genes are TRBV5-6 and TRBJ1-5, with D maybe TRBD1 (5 bases). V lost 4 bases, J lost 0 bases, and 11 bases lay in between. This CDR3 contains 15 residues. CDR1 is SGHDT, CDR2 YYEEEE, per germline. The CDR3 here is CASSHQGNSNQPQHF. CDR3 DNA sequence: TGTGCCAGCAGCCATCAGGGTAATAGCAATCAGCCCCAGCATTTT.

The chain combines TRBV3-1 (or the pseudogene TRBV3-2) with TRBJ1-3; D is perhaps TRBD1 (6 bases). Germline loops: CDR1 LGHDT, CDR2 YNNKEL (reference sequence). Trimming left V 2 bases short and J 4 bases short, with 12 bases between. The CDR3 sequence is 15 residues long. CDR3 in DNA: TGTGCCAGCAGCCAAACAACAGGGAGAGGAAACACCATATATTTT. Translating it yields CASSQTTGRGNTIYF.

This sequence joins TRBV6-2 or TRBV6-3 and TRBJ2-5; 10 nucleotides agree with TRBD2. With V trimmed by 4 bases and J by 5 bases, 13 bases remained unmatched. Germline CDR1 MNHEY, CDR2 SVGEGT. CDR3 length: 17 residues. The DNA for the CDR3 is TGTGCCAGCAGTTGGACTCCGGGACTAGCGCTTGAGGAGACCCAGTACTTC. Amino acids: CASSWTPGLALEETQYF.

The chain couples TRBV19 to TRBJ1-5; perhaps TRBD1 as D (6 bases). V lost 7 bases and J 9 bases, leaving 16 bases between the germline ends. CDR3 size: 13 residues. Germline assignment: CDR1 LNHDA and CDR2 SQIVND (reference sequence). The CDR3 spells CASNGGAGGPQHF. The CDR3 DNA is TGTGCCAGTAACGGGGGCGCGGGGGGGCCCCAGCATTTT.

This chain uses TRBV5-1 with TRBJ2-1; 8 bases map to TRBD2. The length of the CDR3 is 15 residues. Germline CDR1 is SGHRS and CDR2 is YFSETQ. Losses at the gene ends were 1 base for V and 4 bases for J; bases not matched to a gene: 4. CDR3 residues: CASSLLAGQYNEQFF. The CDR3 region has the DNA TGCGCCAGCAGCTTGTTAGCGGGACAATACAATGAGCAGTTCTTC.

The chain employs TRBV6-5 and TRBJ2-3; weak D call: TRBD1 (5 bases). The CDR3 extends over 12 amino acids. With 7 bases removed from V and 1 base from J, the gap between germline ends came to 6 bases. Germline V gene sequence: CDR1 MNHEY, CDR2 SVGAGI. CDR3 sequence reads: CASKQGTDTQYF. The CDR3 bases are TGTGCCAGCAAACAGGGCACAGATACGCAGTATTTT.